A single sample is the source of the 19 T cell receptor beta chains below, sequenced in a study of shared clonotypes between healthy human individuals. TCRdb's table, derived via immunoSEQ multiplex PCR, lists solely in-frame clones and lacks some. The profile shows around 200,000 clones, around 63% of them singletons. Sequencing was done on a sample of memory CD4+ T cells sorted from blood. The subset here: CD45RA-negative fraction. These TCRs come from a man under 40 in good health.

This clone was counted a few times. The chain carries TRBV5-1 and TRBJ1-1; D ambiguous. Trimming removed 0 bases from V and 8 bases from J, with 11 bases in between. Per germline, CDR1 SGHRS and CDR2 YFSETQ. The CDR3 totals 13 residues. CDR3 sequence: CASSLEGIAEAFF. In DNA, the CDR3 is TGCGCCAGCAGCTTGGAAGGGATAGCCGAAGCTTTCTTT.

This clone came up a few times. Other DNA sequences from this sample encode an identical CDR3 as well. CDR3 region: CASSMKGDTEAFF. As DNA, the CDR3 is TGTGCCAGTAGTATGAAAGGGGACACTGAAGCTTTCTTT. V and J are TRBV19 and TRBJ1-1; D possibly corresponds to TRBD1 (5 bases). Between the trimmed V and J ends, which lost 3 bases and 3 bases, there was a span of 8 bases. The germline CDR1 and CDR2 sequences are LNHDA and SQIVND (reference sequence). The CDR3 sequence is 13 residues long.

The chain joins TRBV7-3 to TRBJ2-3; the match to TRBD1 covers 7 bases. J gave up 5 bases and V 1 base, and 6 bases lay outside the gene matches. CDR1 and CDR2 from the germline V gene are SGHTA and FQGTGA. The CDR3 spans 15 residues. In DNA, the CDR3 is TGTGCCAGCAGCTTAATGGGACAGAAGGGAGATACGCAGTATTTT. The encoded protein is CASSLMGQKGDTQYF.

The gene calls are TRBV10-2 and TRBJ1-5; D unresolved. The CDR3 has 12 residues. Germline V CDR1 and CDR2: WSHSY, SAAADI. V dropped 8 bases and J dropped 7 bases, with 12 bases sitting between them. DNA of the CDR3: TGCGCCAGCCAACTATTGGGGCAGCCCCAGCATTTT. It codes for CASQLLGQPQHF.

The chain carries TRBV20-1 and TRBJ2-3; D gene unclear. V shed 6 bases and J shed 8 bases, with 9 bases lying between them. Germline loops: CDR1 DFQATT, CDR2 SNEGSKA (reference sequence). The CDR3 covers 10 residues. This chain's CDR3 is CSASSGTQYF. The CDR3 DNA is TGCAGTGCGAGCAGTGGTACGCAGTATTTT.

J is TRBJ2-5 and V is TRBV11-2; D is unresolved. CDR1 and CDR2 (germline): SGHAT, FQNNGV. V lost 5 bases and J lost 1, with 8 bases in between. The CDR3 is made up of 13 amino acids. The CDR3, as DNA: TGTGCCAGCAGCCGAGCCAGCCAAGAGACCCAGTACTTC. It specifies CASSRASQETQYF.

The chain carries TRBV10-1 and TRBJ1-1; no clear D gene. This CDR3 is built from 11 residues. CDR1 and CDR2 from the germline V gene are WNHNN and SYGVQD (reference sequence). Deletions cut 3 bases from V and 8 bases from J, with 7 bases between. CDR3 protein: CASSEGREAFF. Here the CDR3 DNA reads TGCGCCAGCAGTGAAGGCAGGGAAGCTTTCTTT.

This clone has only one observation. The rearrangement links TRBV29-1 to TRBJ2-1, with a weak D call TRBD2 (5 bases). This CDR3 is built from 13 residues. The germline V gene encodes CDR1 SQVTM and CDR2 ANQGSEA. The ends were cut back, 6 bases at V and 4 bases at J, with 13 bases in the middle. The CDR3 spells CSVAEGVYNEQFF. The CDR3 nucleotides are TGCAGCGTAGCCGAGGGAGTGTACAATGAGCAGTTCTTC.

Only a few counts were recorded for this clone. The chain uses TRBV29-1 and TRBJ2-1, with 8 bases aligning to TRBD2. The CDR3 spans 12 residues. V gave up 7 bases and J gave up 7 bases; unmatched junction bases: 6. The germline CDR1 and CDR2 sequences are SQVTM and ANQGSEA. DNA of the CDR3: TGCAGCGGGGGACTAGATCGGAATGAGCAGTTCTTC. It encodes CSGGLDRNEQFF.

J is TRBJ1-1 and V is TRBV12-2. TRBV12-2 is termed a pseudogene. The CDR3 consists of 19 residues. The DNA for the CDR3 is TGTGCAAGTCGCTTAGTGAATTGTTCGGCCAGTGGGGTCGGCACTGAAGCTTTCTTT. Its protein is CASRLVNCSASGVGTEAFF.

This chain joins TRBV6-1 and TRBJ2-3; D ambiguous. CDR1 is MNHNS, CDR2 SASEGT, per germline. The V gene lost 5 bases and the J gene lost 2 bases, with 11 bases spanning the gap. The CDR3 runs 14 residues. CDR3 DNA sequence: TGTGCCAGCAGTCCGGACCTTCCCACAGATACGCAGTATTTT. Amino acids: CASSPDLPTDTQYF.

V usage is TRBV7-2 and J usage is TRBJ2-4; 9 bases align to TRBD1. Germline CDR1 and CDR2: SGHTA and FQGNSA. This CDR3 comprises 16 residues. The J segment lost 1 base and the V segment lost 4 bases, leaving 5 bases of the junction unmatched. DNA for the CDR3: TGTGCCAGCAGCTCTAGACAGGGGGATGCCAAAAACATTCAGTACTTC. Translation gives CASSSRQGDAKNIQYF.

The V call is TRBV2, the J call TRBJ1-5, with no clear D. V lost 8 bases to trimming and J lost 3 bases, with 14 bases between them. CDR1 is SNHLY and CDR2 is FYNNEI in the germline V gene. CDR3 length equals 14 residues. The CDR3 DNA follows: TGTGCCAGCGATCGCAACAGTAACAATCAGCCCCAGCATTTT. It encodes CASDRNSNNQPQHF.

Comments on this clone: A much larger clone sits a single nucleotide away, making a read error possible. In the same sample, other DNA sequences code for this CDR3. This chain joins TRBV7-9 and TRBJ2-5, with D unclear. V shed 3 bases and J shed 0 bases, with 2 bases lying between them. The germline CDR1 and CDR2 sequences are SEHNR and FQNEAQ (reference sequence). This CDR3 is 12 amino acids long. The CDR3 loop reads CASSLDQETQYF. The DNA for the CDR3 is TGTGCCAGCAGCTTGGACCAAGAGACCCAGTACTTC. The variable domain in full, completed from reference TRBV7-9 and TRBJ2-5, reads DTGVSQNPRHKITKRGQNVTFRCDPISEHNRLYWYRQTLGQGPEFLTYFQNEAQLEKSRLLSDRFSAERPKGSFSTLEIQRTEQGDSAMYLCASSLDQETQYFGPGTRLLVL.

The chain couples TRBV28 to TRBJ2-6; maybe TRBD2 (5 bases). V shed 7 bases and J shed 0 bases, with 13 bases lying between them. The CDR3 is made up of 16 amino acids. The germline V gene has CDR1 MDHEN and CDR2 SYDVKM. CDR3: CASTPLGVSGANVLTF. The CDR3 nucleotides read TGTGCCAGCACCCCACTCGGGGTCTCTGGGGCCAACGTCCTGACTTTC.

V usage is TRBV10-3 and J usage is TRBJ2-3; 10 bases map to TRBD2. The V gene end was trimmed by 3 bases and the J gene end by 0 bases; junction bases not matched to a gene: 0. The length of the CDR3 is 15 residues. The germline V gene encodes CDR1 ENHRY and CDR2 SYGVKD. The CDR3 nucleotides are TGTGCCATCAGTGAACTAGCGGGGAGCACAGATACGCAGTATTTT. Protein: CAISELAGSTDTQYF.

This clone was seen a handful of times. Other DNA sequences in this specimen translate into the identical CDR3. The chain uses TRBV2 and TRBJ1-1; D unclear. Germline V lookup: CDR1 SNHLY, CDR2 FYNNEI. The V end lost 8 bases, the J end lost 5 bases, and 6 bases lay between the germline ends. This CDR3 contains 10 residues. In DNA form, the CDR3 reads TGTGCCAGCGGTGGTACTGAAGCTTTCTTT. Its translation is CASGGTEAFF.

This chain uses TRBV5-1 with TRBJ2-5; 7 nucleotides match TRBD1. Germline-derived CDR1 and CDR2 are SGHRS and YFSETQ. Trimming cost V 3 bases and J 4 bases; bases outside gene matches: 6. This CDR3 is 14 amino acids long. The CDR3 sequence is CASSSRQGRETQYF. The CDR3 nucleotides are TGCGCCAGCAGCTCAAGACAGGGTCGAGAGACCCAGTACTTC. Variable domain in full (rest from reference TRBV5-1 and TRBJ2-5): KAGVTQTPRYLIKTRGQQVTLSCSPISGHRSVSWYQQTPGQGLQFLFEYFSETQRNKGNFPGRFSGRQFSNSRSEMNVSTLELGDSALYLCASSSRQGRETQYFGPGTRLLVL.

J is TRBJ2-6 and V is TRBV9; D uncertain. The CDR3 covers 17 residues. Per the germline V gene, CDR1 is SGDLS and CDR2 is YYNGEE. V was trimmed by 2 bases and J by 0 bases, leaving 12 bases between them. As DNA, the CDR3 is TGTGCCAGCAGCGTGAGTGTAGGAGACTCTGGGGCCAACGTCCTGACTTTC. This encodes CASSVSVGDSGANVLTF.